This record covers a single T cell receptor beta chain. Production of TCR cDNA was by 5'RACE template switching, which also added a universal primer site and UMIs. Via MiXCR, TCRdb re-called the 5' RACE reads, giving one row per CDR3 protein. This table has about 63,000 distinct CDR3 sequences, 6.5% to 8% appearing once. This specimen comes from a study of T cells after yellow fever vaccination. Study information: Fractions low in cell number were prepared with SMART-Seq v4 Ultra Low Input.

The sample here was CD8+ T cells sorted from PBMCs, taken 15 days after the yellow fever booster vaccination. This receptor was taken from a man aged 25-45 years who received the YFV17D yellow fever vaccine.

CDR3 in amino acids: CASGENRDNHYGYTF. The DNA of the CDR3 is TGTGCCAGCGGGGAAAACCGGGACAACCACTATGGCTACACCTTC. V and J are TRBV9 and TRBJ1-2; weak D call: TRBD1 (6 bases). Per germline, CDR1 SGDLS and CDR2 YYNGEE. CDR3 length equals 15 residues. The V end was cut by 7 bases, the J end by 3 bases, with 19 bases between.